Detailed here is one T cell receptor (beta chain). The data were taken from a study of control samples from healthy donors and cancer patients. This CDR3 region has 15 residues. V lost 4 bases to trimming and J lost 2 bases; unmatched junction nucleotides: 7. The V gene's germline CDR1 is SQVTM and CDR2 ANQGSEA. Generated by immunoSEQ multiplex PCR, the TCRdb table keeps only in-frame clones and is missing some. The sample carries around 130,000 clones, about 90% recorded once. This sequence joins TRBV29-1 and TRBJ1-1; the match to TRBD1 covers 10 bases. The sequenced sample was blood. The TCR originated in a man aged 45 to 65 in good health. The CDR3 loop reads CSVVRDRGFNTEAFF. DNA for the CDR3: TGCAGCGTTGTCAGGGACAGGGGATTTAACACTGAAGCTTTCTTT.